What follows is one TCR beta chain and its context. Trimming left V 0 bases short and J 0 bases short, with 13 bases between. Per germline, CDR1 SGHRS and CDR2 YFSETQ. There are 17 residues in the CDR3. The sample originates from a study of shared clonotypes between healthy human individuals. Replicate PCRs from sorted subsets contained approximately 200 ng DNA, which is 29,000 or so T cell genomes. Here immunoSEQ multiplex PCR was the method, and the copy in TCRdb shows in-frame clones only, minus some. Of fewer than 850,000 clones listed, 80% to 95% are singletons. J is TRBJ2-1 and V is TRBV5-1; no clear D. Sample: memory CD8+ T cells from PBMCs. Specified subset: CD45RO+ cells pooled with CCR7-negative TemRA cells. The sequence derives from a man between 18 and 29 years old in good health. Some clones in this sample may be carry-over from other donors' samples. CDR3 sequence reads: CASSLVGGGSSYNEQFF. CDR3 DNA: TGCGCCAGCAGCTTGGTGGGCGGCGGCAGCTCCTACAATGAGCAGTTCTTC.